The clone carrying this T cell receptor beta chain was seen a handful of times. TCRdb used MiXCR to reprocess the 5' RACE reads, holding one entry per CDR3 protein. Of approximately 220,000 distinct CDR3 sequences in the sample, roughly 24% were seen once. Trimming at V came to 2 bases and at J to 5 bases, leaving 5 bases not matched to a gene. The CDR3 is 16 amino acids. Germline CDR1 SGHRS, CDR2 YFSETQ. These data come from a study of CD8 T cells in ankylosing spondylitis. The chain uses TRBV5-1 and TRBJ2-5, with 14 bases that match TRBD2. Sequences were obtained from blood, either unsorted or a sorted T cell fraction (not recorded which). The TCR originated in a male donor with ankylosing spondylitis or in good health (not recorded which). The CDR3 reads CASSLGTSGRGETQYF. CDR3 sequence (DNA): TGCGCCAGCAGCTTAGGGACTAGCGGGAGAGGGGAGACCCAGTACTTC. The full variable domain, with the rest looked up from reference TRBV5-1 and TRBJ2-5, is KAGVTQTPRYLIKTRGQQVTLSCSPISGHRSVSWYQQTPGQGLQFLFEYFSETQRNKGNFPGRFSGRQFSNSRSEMNVSTLELGDSALYLCASSLGTSGRGETQYFGPGTRLLVL.